This record concerns one T cell receptor (beta chain) sequence. What it binds is not known. The sample comes from a study of human T cells and chemical hapten exposure. Overall study results and limits: PT1 expanded TCR counts correlated positively with patch test score.

Via MiXCR, TCRdb re-called the RACE reads, giving one row per CDR3 protein. The data hold 150,000 to 200,000 distinct CDR3 sequences, with approximately 14% observed a single time. Time point defined: patch test 1, 2 weeks after DPC sensitization. Specified treatment: therapeutic diphenylcyclopropenone sensitization with weekly scalp DPC. This TCR derives from a woman aged 25 to 45 with alopecia areata. Some clones in this sample may be carry-over from other donors' samples. Material: whole blood, obtained in connection with sensitization to the hapten diphenylcyclopropenone (DPC).

CDR3 amino acids: CASRHSNQPQHF. The CDR3 DNA is TGTGCCAGTCGCCATAGCAATCAGCCCCAGCATTTT. The chain combines TRBV19 with TRBJ1-5, with D hard to call. Germline values: CDR1 LNHDA, CDR2 SQIVND (reference sequence). The germline V and J ends were trimmed by 8 bases and 0 bases, with 5 bases remaining between them. The CDR3 is 12 amino acids.